This entry lists 21 T cell receptor beta chains sequenced from one sample in a study of shared clonotypes between healthy human individuals. The protocol was immunoSEQ multiplex PCR, while the TCRdb copy is restricted to in-frame clones and leaves out a portion. The profile shows approximately 2.1 million clones, more than 80% of them singletons. The source material was naive CD4+ T cells from PBMCs. Regarding subset: CD45RA+ positively selected. The receptors derive from a man aged 18-30 years in good health. Some clones in this sample may be carry-over from other donors' samples.

This clone was seen only a few times. The chain carries TRBV27 and TRBJ1-2, with 9 bases that match TRBD1. Germline V gene lookup returns CDR1 MNHEY and CDR2 SMNVEV (reference sequence). J was trimmed by 7 bases and V by 6 bases; bases with no gene match: 3. The CDR3 has 12 amino acids. CDR3 protein: CASSRDRVGYTF. The CDR3 nucleotides are TGTGCCAGCAGCCGGGACAGGGTTGGCTACACCTTC.

This sequence joins TRBV7-2 and TRBJ2-2; 12 nucleotides match TRBD2. This CDR3 comprises 16 residues. V lost 6 bases to trimming and J lost 3 bases; unmatched junction nucleotides: 5. Germline-derived CDR1 and CDR2 are SGHTA and FQGNSA. The CDR3 is CASRSTSGSYTGELFF. In nucleotides, the CDR3 is TGTGCCAGCAGGTCGACTAGCGGGAGCTACACCGGGGAGCTGTTTTTT.

This sequence joins TRBV19 and TRBJ2-4; TRBD2 might be the D (5 bases). Germline CDR1 LNHDA, CDR2 SQIVND (reference sequence). The CDR3 runs 17 residues. V lost 1 base and J 1 base, leaving 14 bases between the germline ends. The CDR3: CASSIVPRTGAKNIQYF. The CDR3 region has the DNA TGTGCCAGTAGTATAGTCCCCCGGACTGGGGCCAAAAACATTCAGTACTTC. Drawing the rest from reference TRBV19 and TRBJ2-4, the complete variable domain is DGGITQSPKYLFRKEGQNVTLSCEQNLNHDAMYWYRQDPGQGLRLIYYSQIVNDFQKGDIAEGYSVSREKKESFPLTVTSAQKNPTAFYLCASSIVPRTGAKNIQYFGAGTRLSVL.

This chain connects TRBV5-1 to TRBJ1-4; unclear D gene. Germline V gives CDR1 SGHRS, CDR2 YFSETQ. CDR3 length equals 16 residues. Trimming shortened V by 0 bases and J by 5 bases, and 14 bases separated the two germline ends. As DNA, the CDR3 is TGCGCCAGCAGCTTGGATCGACCGGGCAGAAATGAAAAACTGTTTTTT. It translates to CASSLDRPGRNEKLFF.

The V and J genes are TRBV6-6 and TRBJ1-1, with 9 bases aligning to TRBD1. This CDR3 has 16 residues. Germline CDR1 is MNHNY and CDR2 is SVGAGI (reference sequence). V was pared by 1 base and J by 3 bases, with 6 bases of the junction left unmatched. DNA for the CDR3: TGTGCCAGCAGTTACTTACAGGGGGCATCGGACACTGAAGCTTTCTTT. This translates into CASSYLQGASDTEAFF.

The rearrangement joins TRBV10-3 to TRBJ1-1, with D maybe TRBD1 (5 bases). Looked up from germline, CDR1 is ENHRY and CDR2 is SYGVKD. V shed 9 bases and J shed 2 bases, with 10 bases lying between them. The CDR3 length is 12 residues. The CDR3 protein is CAMGVGNTEAFF. The CDR3 bases are TGTGCCATGGGGGTCGGCAACACTGAAGCTTTCTTT.

V gene TRBV28 combines with J gene TRBJ1-2; possibly TRBD1 for D (5 bases). Germline CDR1 MDHEN, CDR2 SYDVKM. V was shortened by 1 base and J by 4 bases, with 13 bases between the two germline ends. The CDR3 loop spans 15 amino acids. The CDR3 spells CASSLSPAGTYGYTF. CDR3 nucleotides: TGTGCCAGCAGTTTATCCCCCGCCGGGACCTATGGCTACACCTTC.

V and J are TRBV20-1 and TRBJ1-5, with unresolved D. The CDR3 loop spans 10 amino acids. CDR1 and CDR2 from the germline V gene are DFQATT and SNEGSKA (reference sequence). V was pared by 0 bases and J by 12 bases, with 6 bases between. This chain's CDR3 is CSARDRFQHF. CDR3 coding DNA: TGCAGTGCTAGAGATCGGTTCCAGCATTTT.

The CDR3 sequence: CASSPTRQGAGTEAFF. As DNA, the CDR3 is TGTGCCAGCTCACCCACCCGGCAGGGGGCAGGGACTGAAGCTTTCTTT. The genes are TRBV18 and TRBJ1-1, with 8 bases identical to TRBD1. The CDR3 has 16 amino acids. Germline assignment: CDR1 KGHSH and CDR2 LQKENI. Trimming at V came to 3 bases and at J to 5 bases, leaving 11 bases not matched to a gene.

Comments on this clone: Other DNA sequences within the sample encode an identical CDR3. This chain uses TRBV5-1 with TRBJ1-1; D is possibly TRBD1 (6 bases). CDR3 length: 14 amino acids. Per the germline V gene, CDR1 is SGHRS and CDR2 is YFSETQ. The V gene lost 4 bases and the J gene lost 1 base, with 11 bases spanning the gap. The CDR3 region is CASSPTGQNTEAFF. CDR3 nucleotide sequence: TGCGCCAGCAGCCCGACAGGTCAGAACACTGAAGCTTTCTTT.

The chain uses TRBV4-3 and TRBJ1-2, with 7 bases lining up with TRBD1. V shed 4 bases and J 0 bases; nucleotides not matched to a gene: 5. This CDR3 has 15 amino acids. The germline gives CDR1 LGHNA, CDR2 YSLEER. The CDR3 here is CASSPGGGTNYGYTF. In nucleotides, the CDR3 is TGCGCCAGCAGCCCAGGGGGAGGTACTAACTATGGCTACACCTTC.

This chain's CDR3 is CASSPHRDSGGEKLFF. The DNA of the CDR3 is TGTGCCAGCAGTCCCCACCGGGACTCAGGAGGGGAAAAACTGTTTTTT. The chain uses TRBV28 and TRBJ1-4, with D maybe TRBD1 (5 bases). Germline values: CDR1 MDHEN, CDR2 SYDVKM. The CDR3 runs 16 residues. V lost 5 bases and J lost 8, with 21 bases in between.

The J gene is TRBJ2-7, the V gene TRBV21-1; the table's D call of TRBD1 was not tested on the DNA. TRBV21-1 is assigned pseudogene status. The CDR3 runs to 16 residues. The CDR3 coding sequence is TGTGCCAGCAGCAACCGAATCGGGACAGCCTTTTGGGAGCAGTACTTC. This translates into CASSNRIGTAFWEQYF.

The rearrangement uses TRBV7-6 and TRBJ1-3; D call uncertain. The ends were cut back, 5 bases at V and 7 bases at J, with 9 bases in the middle. The CDR3 has 12 residues. The germline gives CDR1 SGHVS, CDR2 FNYEAQ. The CDR3 nucleotides are TGTGCCAGCAGCCCCATTTCCAACACCATATATTTT. This translates into CASSPISNTIYF. Variable domain in full (rest from reference TRBV7-6 and TRBJ1-3): GAGVSQSPRYKVTKRGQDVALRCDPISGHVSLYWYRQALGQGPEFLTYFNYEAQQDKSGLPNDRFSAERPEGSISTLTIQRTEQRDSAMYRCASSPISNTIYFGEGSWLTVV.

This clone was seen only once. CDR3 nucleotide sequence: TGTGCCAGCAGCGAGGGACCCTCGCCTTTTGGAGATACGCAGTATTTT. It encodes CASSEGPSPFGDTQYF. This chain uses TRBV9 with TRBJ2-3, with D perhaps TRBD1 or TRBD2 (5 bases each). V lost 3 bases and J lost 5, with 19 bases in between. The V gene's germline CDR1 is SGDLS and CDR2 YYNGEE. CDR3 size: 16 residues.

The V gene is TRBV6-5, the J gene TRBJ1-3, with TRBD1 identical over 7 bases. The V segment lost 5 bases and the J segment 0 bases; nucleotides outside the gene matches: 4. Germline lookup yields CDR1 MNHEY and CDR2 SVGAGI. The CDR3 contains 15 residues. The CDR3 reads CASSPTGVSGNTIYF. The CDR3 DNA reads as TGTGCCAGCAGTCCTACAGGGGTCTCTGGAAACACCATATATTTT.

This chain joins TRBV6-4 and TRBJ1-1; no definite D call. Trimming pared 8 bases from V and 0 bases from J, leaving 16 bases between. The CDR3 loop spans 15 amino acids. Germline CDR1 reads MRHNA; CDR2 reads SNTAGT. Written as DNA, the CDR3 is TGTGCCAGCCGGCAGGAGTACTTTATGAACACTGAAGCTTTCTTT. Residues: CASRQEYFMNTEAFF.

This sequence joins TRBV4-3 and TRBJ2-2; D is unresolved. The germline V gene encodes CDR1 LGHNA and CDR2 YSLEER. With 2 bases removed from V and 6 bases from J, the gap between germline ends came to 7 bases. The CDR3 consists of 13 residues. The CDR3 reads CASSQLGSGELFF. CDR3 in DNA: TGCGCCAGCAGCCAATTAGGCTCCGGGGAGCTGTTTTTT.

The gene calls are TRBV18 and TRBJ1-1, with TRBD1 identical over 7 bases. CDR1 and CDR2 (germline): KGHSH, LQKENI. V dropped 6 bases and J dropped 2; count of bases not matched to a gene: 3. The CDR3 consists of 13 residues. CDR3 DNA sequence: TGTGCCAGCTCGACAGGGACAAACACTGAAGCTTTCTTT. It is translated as CASSTGTNTEAFF.

The CDR3 loop is CASSLSGGGELFF. CDR3 in DNA: TGCGCCAGCAGCTTGTCGGGTGGCGGGGAGCTGTTTTTT. This chain links TRBV5-1 with TRBJ2-2; no firm D call. Germline CDR1 and CDR2: SGHRS and YFSETQ. Trimming left V 1 base short and J 7 bases short, with 8 bases between. The CDR3 runs to 13 residues.

The chain links TRBV7-6 to TRBJ2-5; 9 nucleotides align to TRBD1. The V gene end was trimmed by 1 base and the J gene end by 5 bases; junction bases not matched to a gene: 11. Germline lookup yields CDR1 SGHVS and CDR2 FNYEAQ. CDR3 length equals 17 residues. The CDR3 here is CASSLVRAGQGPETQYF. Written as DNA, the CDR3 is TGTGCCAGCAGCTTAGTCCGGGCGGGACAGGGACCGGAGACCCAGTACTTC.